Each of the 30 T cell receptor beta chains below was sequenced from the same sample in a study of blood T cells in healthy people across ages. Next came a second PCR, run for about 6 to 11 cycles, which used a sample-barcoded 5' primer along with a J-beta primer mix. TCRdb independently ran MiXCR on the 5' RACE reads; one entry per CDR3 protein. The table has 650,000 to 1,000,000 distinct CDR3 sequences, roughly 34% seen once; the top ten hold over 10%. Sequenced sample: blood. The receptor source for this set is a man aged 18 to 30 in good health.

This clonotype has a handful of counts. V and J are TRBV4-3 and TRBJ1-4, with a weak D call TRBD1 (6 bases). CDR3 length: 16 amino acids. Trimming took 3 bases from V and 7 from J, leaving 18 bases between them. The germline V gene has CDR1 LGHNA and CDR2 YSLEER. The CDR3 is CASSQRTDVIFEKLFF. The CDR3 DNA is TGCGCCAGCAGCCAGCGGACAGATGTAATCTTTGAAAAACTGTTTTTT.

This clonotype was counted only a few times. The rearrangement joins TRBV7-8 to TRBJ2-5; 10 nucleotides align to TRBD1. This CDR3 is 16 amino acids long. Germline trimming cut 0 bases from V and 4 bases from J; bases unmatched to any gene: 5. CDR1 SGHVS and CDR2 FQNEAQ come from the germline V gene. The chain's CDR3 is CASSLATGGRRETQYF. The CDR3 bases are TGTGCCAGCAGCTTAGCGACAGGGGGCCGAAGAGAGACCCAGTACTTC.

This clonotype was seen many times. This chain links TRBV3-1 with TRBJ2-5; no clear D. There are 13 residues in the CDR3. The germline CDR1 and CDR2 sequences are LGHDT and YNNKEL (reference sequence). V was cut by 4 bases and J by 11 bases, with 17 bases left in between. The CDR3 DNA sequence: TGTGCCAGCAGCCCTTACTTAGCCAATGAGCAGTACTTC. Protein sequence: CASSPYLANEQYF.

The chain's CDR3 is CASSLLQGNEQYF. The CDR3 nucleotides read TGTGCCAGCAGCTTATTACAGGGCAATGAGCAGTACTTC. The V gene is TRBV7-2, the J gene TRBJ2-5; D is possibly TRBD1 (6 bases). This CDR3 comprises 13 residues. V lost 2 bases, J lost 11 bases, and 15 bases lay in between. Looked up from germline, CDR1 is SGHTA and CDR2 is FQGNSA.

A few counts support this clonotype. Here the CDR3 reads CASRTSGTGVRETQYF. The CDR3 DNA is TGTGCCAGCAGAACATCCGGGACAGGGGTTCGAGAGACCCAGTACTTC. The V call is TRBV6-2 or TRBV6-3, the J call TRBJ2-5; 10 positions match TRBD1. Germline values: CDR1 MNHEY, CDR2 SVGEGT. Trimming took 6 bases from V and 4 from J; bases not matched to a gene: 11. The CDR3 length is 16 residues.

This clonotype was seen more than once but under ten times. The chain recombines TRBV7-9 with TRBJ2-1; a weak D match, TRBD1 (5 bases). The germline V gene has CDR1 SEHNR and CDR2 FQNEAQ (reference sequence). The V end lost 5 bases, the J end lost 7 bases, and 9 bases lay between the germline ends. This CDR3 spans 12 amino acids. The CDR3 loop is CASSPYRNEQFF. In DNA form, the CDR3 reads TGTGCCAGCAGCCCGTACAGGAATGAGCAGTTCTTC.

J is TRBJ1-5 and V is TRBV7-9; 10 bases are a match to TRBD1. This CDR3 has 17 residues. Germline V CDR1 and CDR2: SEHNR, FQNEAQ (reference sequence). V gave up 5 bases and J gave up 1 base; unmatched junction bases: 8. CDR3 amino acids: CASSGGQGEWSNQPQHF. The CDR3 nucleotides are TGTGCCAGCAGCGGAGGACAGGGGGAATGGAGCAATCAGCCCCAGCATTTT.

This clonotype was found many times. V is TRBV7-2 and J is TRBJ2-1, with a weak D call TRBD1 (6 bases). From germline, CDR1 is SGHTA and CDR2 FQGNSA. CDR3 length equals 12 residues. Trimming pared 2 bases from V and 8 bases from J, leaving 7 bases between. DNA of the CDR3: TGTGCCAGCAGCTTACAGGGGCATGAGCAGTTCTTC. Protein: CASSLQGHEQFF. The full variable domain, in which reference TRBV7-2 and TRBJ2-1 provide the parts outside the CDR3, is GAGVSQSPSNKVTEKGKDVELRCDPISGHTALYWYRQSLGQGLEFLIYFQGNSAPDKSGLPSDRFSAERTGGSVSTLTIQRTQQEDSAVYLCASSLQGHEQFFGPGTRLTVL.

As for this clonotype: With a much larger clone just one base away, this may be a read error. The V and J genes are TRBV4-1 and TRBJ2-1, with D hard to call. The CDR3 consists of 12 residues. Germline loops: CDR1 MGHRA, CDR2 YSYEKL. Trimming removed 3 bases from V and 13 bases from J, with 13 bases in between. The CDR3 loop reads CASSQPLETQFF. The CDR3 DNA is TGCGCCAGCAGCCAGCCCTTAGAGACCCAGTTCTTC.

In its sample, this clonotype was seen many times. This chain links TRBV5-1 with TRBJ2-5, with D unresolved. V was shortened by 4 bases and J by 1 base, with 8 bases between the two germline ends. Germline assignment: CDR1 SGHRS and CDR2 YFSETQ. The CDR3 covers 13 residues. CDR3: CASSVETQETQYF. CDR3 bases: TGCGCCAGCAGCGTGGAGACCCAAGAGACCCAGTACTTC.

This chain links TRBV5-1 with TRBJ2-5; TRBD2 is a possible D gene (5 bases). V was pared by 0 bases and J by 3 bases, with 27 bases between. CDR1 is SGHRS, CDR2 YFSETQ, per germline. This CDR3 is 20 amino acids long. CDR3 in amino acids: CASSLGWGELYSEPKETQYF. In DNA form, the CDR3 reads TGCGCCAGCAGCTTGGGGTGGGGAGAACTATACTCCGAACCCAAAGAGACCCAGTACTTC.

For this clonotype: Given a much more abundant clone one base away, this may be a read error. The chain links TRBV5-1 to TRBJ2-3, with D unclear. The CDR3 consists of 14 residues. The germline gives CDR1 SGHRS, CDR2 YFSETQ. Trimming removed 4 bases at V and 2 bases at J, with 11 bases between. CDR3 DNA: TGCGCCAGCAGCGTGGGCACCCTCACAGATACGCAGTATTTT. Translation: CASSVGTLTDTQYF.

CDR3 DNA sequence: TGCGCCAGCAGCTTGGTACAGGGGGAATACGAGCAGTACTTC. Translating gives CASSLVQGEYEQYF. The gene calls are TRBV5-1 and TRBJ2-7; 8 bases map to TRBD1. J lost 4 bases, V lost 0 bases, and 3 bases had no gene match. CDR3 size: 14 residues. Germline V gene data show CDR1 as SGHRS and CDR2 as YFSETQ. Filled out from reference TRBV5-1 and TRBJ2-7, the complete variable domain reads KAGVTQTPRYLIKTRGQQVTLSCSPISGHRSVSWYQQTPGQGLQFLFEYFSETQRNKGNFPGRFSGRQFSNSRSEMNVSTLELGDSALYLCASSLVQGEYEQYFGPGTRLTVT.

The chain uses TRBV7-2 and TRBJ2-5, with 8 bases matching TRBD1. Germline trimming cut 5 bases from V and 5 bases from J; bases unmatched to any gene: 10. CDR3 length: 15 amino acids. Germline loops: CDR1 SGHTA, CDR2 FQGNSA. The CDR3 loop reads CASSTKRDRSETQYF. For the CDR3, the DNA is TGTGCCAGCAGCACAAAACGGGACAGGTCGGAGACCCAGTACTTC. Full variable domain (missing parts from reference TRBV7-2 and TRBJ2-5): GAGVSQSPSNKVTEKGKDVELRCDPISGHTALYWYRQSLGQGLEFLIYFQGNSAPDKSGLPSDRFSAERTGGSVSTLTIQRTQQEDSAVYLCASSTKRDRSETQYFGPGTRLLVL.

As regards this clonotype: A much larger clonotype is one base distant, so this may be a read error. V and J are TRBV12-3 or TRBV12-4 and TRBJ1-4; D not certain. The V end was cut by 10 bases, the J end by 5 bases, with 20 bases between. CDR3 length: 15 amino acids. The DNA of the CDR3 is TGTGCCACCAGAGGGCAGCTGGGATACAATGAAAAACTGTTTTTT. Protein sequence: CATRGQLGYNEKLFF.

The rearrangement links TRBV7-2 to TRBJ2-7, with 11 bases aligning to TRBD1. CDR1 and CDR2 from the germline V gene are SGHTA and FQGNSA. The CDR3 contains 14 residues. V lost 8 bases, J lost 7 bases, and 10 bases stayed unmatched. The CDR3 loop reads CASGEDRGHSEQYF. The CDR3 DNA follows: TGTGCCAGCGGCGAGGACAGGGGGCATAGTGAGCAGTACTTC. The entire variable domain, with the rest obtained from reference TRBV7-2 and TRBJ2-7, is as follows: GAGVSQSPSNKVTEKGKDVELRCDPISGHTALYWYRQSLGQGLEFLIYFQGNSAPDKSGLPSDRFSAERTGGSVSTLTIQRTQQEDSAVYLCASGEDRGHSEQYFGPGTRLTVT.

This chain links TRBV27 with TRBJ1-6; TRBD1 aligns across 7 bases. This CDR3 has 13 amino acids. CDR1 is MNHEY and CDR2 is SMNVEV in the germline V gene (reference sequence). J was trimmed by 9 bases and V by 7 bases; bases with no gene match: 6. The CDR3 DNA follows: TGTGCCAGCAAAATAGGGACAGCTTCACCCCTCCACTTT. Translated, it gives CASKIGTASPLHF.

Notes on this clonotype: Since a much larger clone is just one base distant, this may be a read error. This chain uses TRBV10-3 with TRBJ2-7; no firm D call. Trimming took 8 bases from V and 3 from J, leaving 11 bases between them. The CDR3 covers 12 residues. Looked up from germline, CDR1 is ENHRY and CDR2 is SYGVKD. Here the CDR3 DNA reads TGTGCCATCGGCGAAGGAGTCTACGAGCAGTACTTC. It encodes CAIGEGVYEQYF.

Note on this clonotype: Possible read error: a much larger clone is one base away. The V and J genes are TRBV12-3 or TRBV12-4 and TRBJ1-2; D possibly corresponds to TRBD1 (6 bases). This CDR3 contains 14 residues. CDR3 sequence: CASRLAGAGYDYTF. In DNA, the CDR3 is TGTGCCAGCAGGTTGGCGGGGGCTGGCTATGACTACACCTTC.

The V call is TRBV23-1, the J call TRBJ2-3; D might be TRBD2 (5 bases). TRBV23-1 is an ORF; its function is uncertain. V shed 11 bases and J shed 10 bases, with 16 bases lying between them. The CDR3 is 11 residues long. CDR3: CAGSRTESQYF. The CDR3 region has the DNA TGCGCCGGCTCGAGGACTGAATCGCAGTATTTT.

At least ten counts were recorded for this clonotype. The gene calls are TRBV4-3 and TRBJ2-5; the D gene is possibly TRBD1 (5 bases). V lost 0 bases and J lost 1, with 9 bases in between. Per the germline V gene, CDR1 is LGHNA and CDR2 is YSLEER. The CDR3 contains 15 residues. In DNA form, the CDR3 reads TGCGCCAGCAGCCAAGATCTCAGGGCCCAAGAGACCCAGTACTTC. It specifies CASSQDLRAQETQYF.

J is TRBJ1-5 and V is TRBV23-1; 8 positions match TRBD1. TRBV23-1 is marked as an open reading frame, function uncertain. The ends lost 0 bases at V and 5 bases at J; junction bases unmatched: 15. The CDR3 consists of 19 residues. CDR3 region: CASSQSPSDRGSTHQPQHF. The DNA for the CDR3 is TGCGCCAGCAGTCAATCGCCCTCCGACAGGGGCTCCACTCATCAGCCCCAGCATTTT.

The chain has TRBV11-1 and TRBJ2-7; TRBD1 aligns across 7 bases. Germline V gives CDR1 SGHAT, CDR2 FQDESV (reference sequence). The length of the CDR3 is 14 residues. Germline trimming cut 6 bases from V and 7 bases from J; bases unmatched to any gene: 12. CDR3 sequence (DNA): TGTGCCAGCAGTCGGACAGGAAATTACAATGAGCAGTACTTC. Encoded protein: CASSRTGNYNEQYF.

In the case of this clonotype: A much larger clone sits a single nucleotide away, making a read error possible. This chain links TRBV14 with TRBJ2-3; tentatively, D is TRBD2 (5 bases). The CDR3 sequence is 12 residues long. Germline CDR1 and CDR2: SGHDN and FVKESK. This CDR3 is CAGSRRGDTQYF. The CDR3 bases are TGTGCCGGCAGCCGCAGAGGGGATACGCAGTATTTT.

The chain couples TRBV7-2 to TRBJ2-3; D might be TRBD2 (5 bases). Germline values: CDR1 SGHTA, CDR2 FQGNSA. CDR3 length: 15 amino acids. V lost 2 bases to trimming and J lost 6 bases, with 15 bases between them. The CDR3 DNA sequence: TGTGCCAGCAGCTTATATGATCAAGGAGGTGATACGCAGTATTTT. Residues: CASSLYDQGGDTQYF.

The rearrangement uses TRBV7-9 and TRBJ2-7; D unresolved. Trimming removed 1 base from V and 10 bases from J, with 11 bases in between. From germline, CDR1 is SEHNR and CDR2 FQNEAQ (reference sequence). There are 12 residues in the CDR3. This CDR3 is CASSLDNRAQYF. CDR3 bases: TGTGCCAGCAGCTTAGATAACCGGGCCCAGTACTTC.

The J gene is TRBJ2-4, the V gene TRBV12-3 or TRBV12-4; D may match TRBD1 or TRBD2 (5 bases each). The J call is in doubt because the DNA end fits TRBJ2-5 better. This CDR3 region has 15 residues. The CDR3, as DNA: TGTGCCAGCAGTTCCTGGGACCTGGGGCTAGAGACCCAGTACTTC. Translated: CASSSWDLGLETQYF.

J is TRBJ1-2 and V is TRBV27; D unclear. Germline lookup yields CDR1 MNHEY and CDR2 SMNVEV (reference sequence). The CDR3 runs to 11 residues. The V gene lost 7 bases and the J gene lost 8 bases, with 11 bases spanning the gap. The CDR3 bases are TGTGCCAGCATGGCGGGTGGCGGCTACACCTTC. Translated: CASMAGGGYTF.

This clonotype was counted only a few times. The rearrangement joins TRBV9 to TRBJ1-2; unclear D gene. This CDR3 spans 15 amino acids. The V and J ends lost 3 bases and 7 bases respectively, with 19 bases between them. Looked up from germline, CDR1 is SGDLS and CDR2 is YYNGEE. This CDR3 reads CASSAIEAGLRGYTF. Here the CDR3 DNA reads TGTGCCAGCAGCGCTATAGAGGCTGGGTTGCGTGGCTACACCTTC.

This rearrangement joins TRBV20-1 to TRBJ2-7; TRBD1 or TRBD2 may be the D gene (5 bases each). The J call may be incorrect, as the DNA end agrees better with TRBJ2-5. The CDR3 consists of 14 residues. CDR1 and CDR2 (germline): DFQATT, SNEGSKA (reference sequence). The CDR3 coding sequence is TGCAGTGCTAGAGATCGGGGCGGCTATAAGACCCAGTACTTC. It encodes CSARDRGGYKTQYF.